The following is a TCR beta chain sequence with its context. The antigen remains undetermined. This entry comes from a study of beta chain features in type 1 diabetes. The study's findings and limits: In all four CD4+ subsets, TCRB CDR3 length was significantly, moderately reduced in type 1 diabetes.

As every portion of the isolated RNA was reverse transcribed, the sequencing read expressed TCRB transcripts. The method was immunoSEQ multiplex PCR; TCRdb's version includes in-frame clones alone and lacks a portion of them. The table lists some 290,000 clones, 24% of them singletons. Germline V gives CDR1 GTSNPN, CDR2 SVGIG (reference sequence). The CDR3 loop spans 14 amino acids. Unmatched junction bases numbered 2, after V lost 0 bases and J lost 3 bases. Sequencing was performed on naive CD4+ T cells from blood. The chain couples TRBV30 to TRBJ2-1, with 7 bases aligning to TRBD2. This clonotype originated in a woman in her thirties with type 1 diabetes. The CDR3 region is CAWSVGTNYNEQFF. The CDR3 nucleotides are TGTGCCTGGAGTGTAGGGACTAACTACAATGAGCAGTTCTTC. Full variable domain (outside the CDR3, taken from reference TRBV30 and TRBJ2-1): SQTIHQWPATLVQPVGSPLSLECTVEGTSNPNLYWYRQAAGRGLQLLFYSVGIGQISSEVPQNLSASRPQDRQFILSSKKLLLSDSGFYLCAWSVGTNYNEQFFGPGTRLTVL.